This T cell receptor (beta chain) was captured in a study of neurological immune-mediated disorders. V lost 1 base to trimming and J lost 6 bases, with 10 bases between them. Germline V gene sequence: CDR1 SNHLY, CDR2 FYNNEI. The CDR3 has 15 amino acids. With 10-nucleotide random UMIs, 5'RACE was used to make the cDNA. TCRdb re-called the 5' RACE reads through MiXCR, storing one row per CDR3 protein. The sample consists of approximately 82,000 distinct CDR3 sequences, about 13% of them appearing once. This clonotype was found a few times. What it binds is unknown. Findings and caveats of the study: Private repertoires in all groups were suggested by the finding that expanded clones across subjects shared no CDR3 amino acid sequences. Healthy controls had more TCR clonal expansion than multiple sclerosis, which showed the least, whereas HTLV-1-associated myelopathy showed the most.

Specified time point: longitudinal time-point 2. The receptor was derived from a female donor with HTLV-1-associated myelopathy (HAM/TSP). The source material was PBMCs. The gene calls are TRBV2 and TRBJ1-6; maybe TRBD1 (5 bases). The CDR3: CASSEGGASNSPLHF. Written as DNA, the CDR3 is TGTGCCAGCAGTGAAGGGGGCGCCAGTAATTCACCCCTCCACTTT.